A selection of T cell receptor beta chains follows, all from one sample in a study of response to subunit inactivated influenza vaccine. TCRdb re-derived calls from the RT-PCR reads in MiXCR, one entry per CDR3 protein. The sample includes roughly 500,000 distinct CDR3 sequences, 25% of them seen just once. Sequences were derived from CD4+ T cells sorted from PBMCs, sampled approximately 5 days after vaccination. The receptors shown here come from a man in his forties or fifties who received an inactivated influenza vaccine. The CDR3 runs from the conserved cysteine through the conserved F or W. The D gene is left open where the match is weak. Size is omitted from some rows. Given values are once, few, many or a class for expanded clones.

v_call: TRBV28
clone_size: .
d_call: .
j_call: TRBJ2-7
cdr3_aa: CASSSPHRSYEQYF
cdr3_nt: TGTGCCAGCAGTTCGCCCCACCGCTCCTACGAGCAGTACTTC

v_call: TRBV15
clone_size: .
d_call: .
j_call: TRBJ1-2
cdr3_aa: CATSRDRTANGYTF
cdr3_nt: TGTGCCACCAGCAGAGATCGGACAGCTAATGGCTACACCTTC

v_call: TRBV6-2/TRBV6-3
clone_size: many
d_call: TRBD1
j_call: TRBJ2-1
cdr3_aa: CASKSGTGSYNEQFF
cdr3_nt: TGTGCCAGTAAATCCGGGACAGGGAGTTACAATGAGCAGTTCTTC

v_call: TRBV5-5
clone_size: .
d_call: .
j_call: TRBJ1-1
cdr3_aa: CASSTAGPMEAFF
cdr3_nt: TGTGCCAGCAGCACCGCGGGCCCCATGGAAGCTTTCTTT

v_call: TRBV4-1
clone_size: .
d_call: .
j_call: TRBJ2-1
cdr3_aa: CASSQVGAGGYNEQFF
cdr3_nt: TGCGCCAGCAGCCAAGTGGGAGCCGGGGGTTACAATGAGCAGTTCTTC

v_call: TRBV7-9
clone_size: .
d_call: .
j_call: TRBJ2-3
cdr3_aa: CASSDIKGQGYTDTQYF
cdr3_nt: TGTGCCAGCAGCGACATAAAGGGGCAGGGTTACACAGATACGCAGTATTTT

v_call: TRBV4-3
clone_size: .
d_call: .
j_call: TRBJ2-5
cdr3_aa: CASSQGGGTQYF
cdr3_nt: TGCGCCAGCAGCCAAGGTGGGGGGACCCAGTACTTC

v_call: TRBV7-9
clone_size: .
d_call: .
j_call: TRBJ1-1
cdr3_aa: CASSSTKNPTGTEAFF
cdr3_nt: TGTGCCAGCAGCTCAACAAAAAATCCGACTGGCACTGAAGCTTTCTTT

v_call: TRBV4-2
clone_size: many
d_call: .
j_call: TRBJ2-7
cdr3_aa: CASSQLVGQAYEQYF
cdr3_nt: TGTGCCAGCAGCCAGCTAGTGGGACAAGCCTACGAGCAGTACTTC

v_call: TRBV7-2
clone_size: few
d_call: .
j_call: TRBJ1-2
cdr3_aa: CASSLATYNYGYTF
cdr3_nt: TGTGCCAGCAGCTTAGCCACATATAACTATGGCTACACCTTC

v_call: TRBV11-2
clone_size: few
d_call: TRBD2
j_call: TRBJ2-3
cdr3_aa: CASSYREREAVGTDTQYF
cdr3_nt: TGTGCCAGCAGCTACCGGGAGCGGGAGGCCGTAGGCACAGATACGCAGTATTTT

v_call: TRBV28
clone_size: .
d_call: .
j_call: TRBJ2-5
cdr3_aa: CASRTSIETQYF
cdr3_nt: TGTGCCAGCAGGACCTCCATAGAGACCCAGTACTTC

v_call: TRBV6-5
clone_size: few
d_call: .
j_call: TRBJ2-7
cdr3_aa: CASSYRGGSSYEQYF
cdr3_nt: TGTGCCAGCAGTTACCGAGGGGGGAGCTCCTACGAGCAGTACTTC

v_call: TRBV7-2
clone_size: .
d_call: .
j_call: TRBJ2-1
cdr3_aa: CASSPTRGSLTYNEQFF
cdr3_nt: TGTGCCAGCAGCCCCACCCGGGGCAGCCTGACCTACAATGAGCAGTTCTTC

v_call: TRBV13
clone_size: few
d_call: .
j_call: TRBJ2-3
cdr3_aa: CASSSSRVGRTDTQYF
cdr3_nt: TGTGCCAGCAGCTCCTCTAGGGTGGGCCGCACAGATACGCAGTATTTT

v_call: TRBV9
clone_size: few
d_call: TRBD1
j_call: TRBJ2-7
cdr3_aa: CASSVHPGQGDKQYF
cdr3_nt: TGTGCCAGCAGCGTCCACCCGGGACAGGGAGACAAGCAGTACTTC

v_call: TRBV28
clone_size: .
d_call: .
j_call: TRBJ2-7
cdr3_aa: CASSFALASYEQYF
cdr3_nt: TGTGCCAGCAGTTTTGCGCTAGCGTCCTACGAGCAGTACTTC

v_call: TRBV12-3/TRBV12-4
clone_size: many
d_call: .
j_call: TRBJ1-6
cdr3_aa: CASSSGVSGISPLHF
cdr3_nt: TGTGCCAGCAGTTCAGGGGTTTCTGGGATTTCACCCCTCCACTTT

v_call: TRBV7-8
clone_size: .
d_call: .
j_call: TRBJ1-5
cdr3_aa: CASSSDLNQPQHF
cdr3_nt: TGTGCCAGCAGCTCGGACCTCAATCAGCCCCAGCATTTT

v_call: TRBV5-1
clone_size: few
d_call: .
j_call: TRBJ2-1
cdr3_aa: CASSLIVGSYNEQFF
cdr3_nt: TGCGCCAGCAGCTTGATCGTGGGCTCCTACAATGAGCAGTTCTTC

v_call: TRBV4-2
clone_size: few
d_call: .
j_call: TRBJ1-1
cdr3_aa: CASSQDTRGPRHTEAFF
cdr3_nt: TGTGCCAGCAGCCAAGATACCAGGGGCCCGCGGCACACTGAAGCTTTCTTT

v_call: TRBV29-1
clone_size: few
d_call: TRBD1
j_call: TRBJ2-2
cdr3_aa: CSAGQGSAGELFF
cdr3_nt: TGCAGCGCCGGACAGGGAAGCGCCGGGGAGCTGTTTTTT

v_call: TRBV20-1
clone_size: .
d_call: TRBD2
j_call: TRBJ2-5
cdr3_aa: CSASDASGRGETQYF
cdr3_nt: TGCAGTGCTAGCGATGCTAGCGGTCGGGGGGAGACCCAGTACTTC

v_call: TRBV5-5
clone_size: few
d_call: TRBD2
j_call: TRBJ2-1
cdr3_aa: CASSRGLAGDNEQFF
cdr3_nt: TGTGCCAGCAGCCGGGGACTAGCGGGAGACAATGAGCAGTTCTTC

v_call: TRBV7-2
clone_size: few
d_call: .
j_call: TRBJ1-5
cdr3_aa: CASSLAGGGSQPQHF
cdr3_nt: TGTGCCAGCAGCTTAGCTGGGGGCGGGAGTCAGCCCCAGCATTTT

v_call: TRBV4-3
clone_size: few
d_call: TRBD2
j_call: TRBJ2-1
cdr3_aa: CASSQSSGGTNPRYNEQFF
cdr3_nt: TGCGCCAGCAGCCAATCTAGCGGGGGAACAAACCCAAGGTACAATGAGCAGTTCTTC

v_call: TRBV7-9
clone_size: few
d_call: TRBD1
j_call: TRBJ2-7
cdr3_aa: CASSPLTGGFGEQYF
cdr3_nt: TGTGCCAGCAGCCCGCTGACAGGGGGGTTTGGAGAGCAGTACTTC

v_call: TRBV25-1
clone_size: .
d_call: .
j_call: TRBJ1-5
cdr3_aa: CASRGPDQPQHF
cdr3_nt: TGTGCCAGCAGGGGCCCCGATCAGCCCCAGCATTTT

v_call: TRBV24-1
clone_size: .
d_call: .
j_call: TRBJ2-5
cdr3_aa: CATSDPGQRQETQYF
cdr3_nt: TGTGCCACCAGTGACCCTGGACAGAGGCAAGAGACCCAGTACTTC

v_call: TRBV25-1
clone_size: many
d_call: TRBD2
j_call: TRBJ2-7
cdr3_aa: CATSPSGAEQYF
cdr3_nt: TGTGCCACCTCGCCTAGCGGCGCCGAGCAGTACTTC

v_call: TRBV7-3
clone_size: .
d_call: .
j_call: TRBJ2-1
cdr3_aa: CASSAQPFTTYNEQFF
cdr3_nt: TGTGCCAGCAGCGCCCAACCCTTCACTACGTACAATGAGCAGTTCTTC

v_call: TRBV7-2
clone_size: once
d_call: .
j_call: TRBJ2-5
cdr3_aa: CASSRGGVGETQYF
cdr3_nt: TGTGCCAGCAGCCGGGGCGGGGTTGGGGAGACCCAGTACTTC

v_call: TRBV20-1
clone_size: .
d_call: .
j_call: TRBJ2-3
cdr3_aa: CSALTATDTDTQYF
cdr3_nt: TGCAGTGCTTTGACTGCAACTGACACAGATACGCAGTATTTT

v_call: TRBV20-1
clone_size: few
d_call: TRBD2
j_call: TRBJ2-1
cdr3_aa: CSARDPLLPAGGPYEQFF
cdr3_nt: TGCAGTGCTAGAGATCCCCTCTTGCCAGCGGGAGGGCCCTATGAGCAGTTCTTC

v_call: TRBV5-6
clone_size: few
d_call: TRBD1
j_call: TRBJ1-4
cdr3_aa: CASSRRDRGQKLFF
cdr3_nt: TGTGCCAGCAGCCGCCGGGACAGGGGACAAAAACTGTTTTTT

v_call: TRBV5-1
clone_size: .
d_call: TRBD2
j_call: TRBJ2-7
cdr3_aa: CASSTPLSGTHYEQYF
cdr3_nt: TGCGCCAGCAGCACGCCCTTGAGCGGGACTCACTACGAGCAGTACTTC

v_call: TRBV12-3/TRBV12-4
clone_size: many
d_call: .
j_call: TRBJ2-3
cdr3_aa: CASSLGALRTDTQYF
cdr3_nt: TGTGCCAGCAGCTTGGGGGCCTTGAGAACAGATACGCAGTATTTT

v_call: TRBV5-1
clone_size: .
d_call: TRBD2
j_call: TRBJ2-1
cdr3_aa: CASRLRAWPSGTYNEQFF
cdr3_nt: TGCGCCAGCAGGCTTCGCGCTTGGCCTAGCGGGACTTACAATGAGCAGTTCTTC

v_call: TRBV3-1
clone_size: .
d_call: .
j_call: TRBJ2-3
cdr3_aa: CASSQEGIPDTQYF
cdr3_nt: TGTGCCAGCAGCCAAGAAGGGATTCCAGATACGCAGTATTTT

v_call: TRBV11-2
clone_size: few
d_call: .
j_call: TRBJ1-2
cdr3_aa: CASSSGLSGYTF
cdr3_nt: TGTGCCAGCAGCTCGGGATTATCTGGCTACACCTTC

v_call: TRBV6-5
clone_size: .
d_call: TRBD2
j_call: TRBJ2-7
cdr3_aa: CASSYPIAGGAYEQYF
cdr3_nt: TGTGCCAGCAGTTACCCCATAGCGGGAGGAGCCTACGAGCAGTACTTC

v_call: TRBV12-3/TRBV12-4
clone_size: few
d_call: TRBD1
j_call: TRBJ1-3
cdr3_aa: CASRRGQVAPGNTIYF
cdr3_nt: TGTGCCAGCAGGCGGGGACAGGTGGCACCTGGAAACACCATATATTTT

v_call: TRBV7-2
clone_size: many
d_call: TRBD2
j_call: TRBJ2-5
cdr3_aa: CASSLVLGRAGETQYF
cdr3_nt: TGTGCCAGCAGCTTAGTACTCGGGAGGGCCGGGGAGACCCAGTACTTC

v_call: TRBV4-2
clone_size: .
d_call: .
j_call: TRBJ2-3
cdr3_aa: CASSQETGDTQYF
cdr3_nt: TGTGCCAGCAGCCAAGAGACGGGAGATACGCAGTATTTT

v_call: TRBV20-1
clone_size: .
d_call: TRBD2
j_call: TRBJ2-5
cdr3_aa: CSAYKGSGRQETQYF
cdr3_nt: TGCAGTGCGTATAAAGGGAGCGGGAGACAAGAGACCCAGTACTTC

v_call: TRBV20-1
clone_size: few
d_call: .
j_call: TRBJ2-6
cdr3_aa: CSASSRSSGANVLTF
cdr3_nt: TGCAGTGCTAGTTCTCGGAGCTCTGGGGCCAACGTCCTGACTTTC

v_call: TRBV6-2/TRBV6-3
clone_size: many
d_call: .
j_call: TRBJ1-2
cdr3_aa: CASSDRTDGYTF
cdr3_nt: TGTGCCAGCTCTGACAGGACCGATGGCTACACCTTC

v_call: TRBV10-3
clone_size: few
d_call: TRBD1
j_call: TRBJ1-1
cdr3_aa: CAISRTGVETEAFF
cdr3_nt: TGTGCCATCAGCCGGACAGGAGTAGAAACTGAAGCTTTCTTT

v_call: TRBV6-6
clone_size: once
d_call: .
j_call: TRBJ1-1
cdr3_aa: CASNPRGTEAFF
cdr3_nt: TGTGCCAGCAATCCACGCGGCACTGAAGCTTTCTTT

v_call: TRBV25-1
clone_size: few
d_call: TRBD2
j_call: TRBJ2-5
cdr3_aa: CASSALAGVGETQYF
cdr3_nt: TGTGCCAGCAGTGCCCTAGCGGGAGTAGGAGAGACCCAGTACTTC

v_call: TRBV10-3
clone_size: .
d_call: .
j_call: TRBJ2-1
cdr3_aa: CAISESPYNEQFF
cdr3_nt: TGTGCCATCAGTGAGTCACCCTACAATGAGCAGTTCTTC

v_call: TRBV12-3/TRBV12-4
clone_size: few
d_call: TRBD1
j_call: TRBJ2-7
cdr3_aa: CASSFDRASREQYF
cdr3_nt: TGTGCCAGCAGTTTTGACAGGGCTTCGCGGGAGCAGTACTTC

v_call: TRBV9
clone_size: .
d_call: .
j_call: TRBJ2-5
cdr3_aa: CARSVMAVGYQETQYF
cdr3_nt: TGTGCCCGCAGCGTAATGGCGGTAGGGTACCAAGAGACCCAGTACTTC

v_call: TRBV2
clone_size: few
d_call: .
j_call: TRBJ1-1
cdr3_aa: CASNGQRNTEAFF
cdr3_nt: TGTGCCAGCAATGGTCAGCGGAACACTGAAGCTTTCTTT

v_call: TRBV5-1
clone_size: few
d_call: .
j_call: TRBJ2-6
cdr3_aa: CASSIGGANVLTF
cdr3_nt: TGCGCCAGCAGCATTGGCGGGGCCAACGTCCTGACTTTC